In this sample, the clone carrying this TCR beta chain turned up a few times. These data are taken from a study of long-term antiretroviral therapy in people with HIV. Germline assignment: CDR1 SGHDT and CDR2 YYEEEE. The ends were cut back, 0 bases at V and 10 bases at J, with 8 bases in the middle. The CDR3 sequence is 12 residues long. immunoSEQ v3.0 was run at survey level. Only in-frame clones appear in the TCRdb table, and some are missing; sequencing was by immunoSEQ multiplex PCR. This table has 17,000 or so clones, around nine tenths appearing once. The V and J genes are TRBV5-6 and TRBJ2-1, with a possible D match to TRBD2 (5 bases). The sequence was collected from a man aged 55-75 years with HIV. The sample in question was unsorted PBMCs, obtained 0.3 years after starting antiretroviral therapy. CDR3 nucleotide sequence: TGTGCCAGCAGCTTGGGAACTAGAGAGCAGTTCTTC. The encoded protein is CASSLGTREQFF.